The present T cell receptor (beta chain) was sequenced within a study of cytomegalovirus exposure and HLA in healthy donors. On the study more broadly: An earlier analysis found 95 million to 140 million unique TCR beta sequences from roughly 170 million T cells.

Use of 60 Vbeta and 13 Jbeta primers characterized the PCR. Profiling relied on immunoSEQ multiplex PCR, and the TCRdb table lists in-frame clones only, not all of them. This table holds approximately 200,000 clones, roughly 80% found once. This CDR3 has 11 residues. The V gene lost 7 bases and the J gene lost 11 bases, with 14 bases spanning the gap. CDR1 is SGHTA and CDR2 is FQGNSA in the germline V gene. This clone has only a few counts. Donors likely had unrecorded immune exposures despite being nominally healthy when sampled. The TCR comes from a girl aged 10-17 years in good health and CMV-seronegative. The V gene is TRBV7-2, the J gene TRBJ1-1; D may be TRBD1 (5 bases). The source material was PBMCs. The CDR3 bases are TGTGCCAGCACCTGGTCAGGGTGGGCTTTCTTT. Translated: CASTWSGWAFF.